The 14 T cell receptor beta chains below were found in one sample sequenced in a study of siplizumab effects on memory and regulatory T cells. TCRdb keeps only in-frame clones here, not all; method: immunoSEQ multiplex PCR. Found here are 95,000 to 100,000 clones, 80% to 95% of them singletons; the top ten hold more than 10%. Input material: non-Treg CD4+ T cells sorted from blood. The receptors were gathered from a human donor in good health.

This chain links TRBV28 with TRBJ2-7; 9 bases line up with TRBD2. CDR1 is MDHEN and CDR2 is SYDVKM in the germline V gene. V lost 7 bases and J lost 6; bases outside the gene matches: 7. The CDR3 totals 13 residues. The CDR3 here is CASKAGGHAEQYF. The CDR3 region has the DNA TGTGCCAGCAAGGCGGGAGGGCACGCCGAGCAGTACTTC.

The chain is built from TRBV18 and TRBJ1-2; D possibly corresponds to TRBD1 (5 bases). CDR1 is KGHSH, CDR2 LQKENI, per germline. The CDR3 extends over 15 amino acids. Trimming pared 6 bases from V and 0 bases from J, leaving 14 bases between. This CDR3 reads CASSPRQLSNYGYTF. The CDR3 DNA follows: TGTGCCAGCTCGCCAAGACAGCTTTCTAACTATGGCTACACCTTC.

The chain is built from TRBV15 and TRBJ2-1; tentatively, D is TRBD1 or TRBD2 (5 bases each). From germline, CDR1 is LNHNV and CDR2 YYDKDF (reference sequence). There are 17 residues in the CDR3. V lost 0 bases and J 0 bases, leaving 12 bases between the germline ends. DNA of the CDR3: TGTGCCACCAGCAGAGAACGGGGACCAAGCTCCTACAATGAGCAGTTCTTC. Translation: CATSRERGPSSYNEQFF.

This chain uses TRBV6-6 with TRBJ2-2; D is unclear. This CDR3 is built from 15 residues. CDR1 MNHNY and CDR2 SVGAGI come from the germline V gene (reference sequence). Trimming took off 2 bases at V and 4 bases at J, with 11 bases between the two ends. For the CDR3, the DNA is TGTGCCAGCAGTTACCGACCGGGTTCCACCGGGGAGCTGTTTTTT. The encoded protein is CASSYRPGSTGELFF.

The V gene is TRBV9, the J gene TRBJ2-3; 11 bases map to TRBD2. In germline, CDR1 is SGDLS, CDR2 YYNGEE. Germline trimming cut 4 bases from V and 2 bases from J; bases unmatched to any gene: 6. The CDR3 sequence is 16 residues long. CDR3 region: CASSQRTSGSTDTQYF. DNA of the CDR3: TGTGCCAGCAGCCAGAGGACTAGCGGGTCCACAGATACGCAGTATTTT.

The chain employs TRBV25-1 and TRBJ2-2; no clear D. V lost 6 bases, J lost 5 bases, and 13 bases lay in between. The CDR3 is 14 amino acids. CDR1 MGHDK and CDR2 SYGVNS come from the germline V gene. CDR3 in amino acids: CASSPTPGTGELFF. The CDR3 DNA sequence: TGTGCCAGCAGCCCAACGCCCGGGACCGGGGAGCTGTTTTTT.

This rearrangement joins TRBV29-1 to TRBJ2-1; maybe TRBD2 (5 bases). Germline V CDR1 and CDR2: SQVTM, ANQGSEA. This CDR3 has 13 amino acids. Between the trimmed V and J ends, which lost 8 bases and 7 bases, there was a span of 18 bases. Here the CDR3 reads CSTLSDYINEQFF. The CDR3 DNA follows: TGCAGCACCCTTTCCGACTATATAAATGAGCAGTTCTTC.

The V gene is TRBV6-1, the J gene TRBJ1-3; 10 bases align to TRBD1. V was clipped by 4 bases and J by 4 bases; unmatched bases: 7. The germline V gene has CDR1 MNHNS and CDR2 SASEGT. The CDR3 runs to 16 residues. CDR3 nucleotides: TGTGCCAGCAGTGGAGACATGACAGGGGGCGGAAACACCATATATTTT. It is translated as CASSGDMTGGGNTIYF.

This chain uses TRBV12-2 with TRBJ1-1. TRBV12-2 is labeled a pseudogene. The CDR3 runs 14 residues. CDR3 bases: TGTGCAAGTCGCTTTCGGGGGCATGGCACTGAAGCTTTCTTT. As protein: CASRFRGHGTEAFF.

This rearrangement joins TRBV27 to TRBJ2-3; D might be TRBD2 (6 bases). Trimming removed 3 bases at V and 4 bases at J, with 11 bases between. The CDR3 is 14 amino acids. Germline V lookup: CDR1 MNHEY, CDR2 SMNVEV (reference sequence). The DNA of the CDR3 is TGTGCCAGCAGTTTCGCGGGATTGTCAGATACGCAGTATTTT. Translating it yields CASSFAGLSDTQYF.

J is TRBJ2-1 and V is TRBV30; 9 bases line up with TRBD2. V lost 2 bases, J lost 8 bases, and 10 bases stayed unmatched. Germline V CDR1 and CDR2: GTSNPN, SVGIG (reference sequence). The CDR3 loop spans 15 amino acids. CDR3 nucleotides: TGTGCCTGGAGTTTTGGCGGGAGGGCCCGTGATGAGCAGTTCTTC. Protein sequence: CAWSFGGRARDEQFF.

The chain combines TRBV21-1 with TRBJ2-7; TRBD1 is the table's D call, not checked against the DNA. TRBV21-1 is classified as a pseudogene. The CDR3 runs to 15 residues. The CDR3 spells CASSKSGQRSYEQYF. The CDR3 nucleotides are TGTGCCAGCAGCAAATCGGGACAGAGATCCTACGAGCAGTACTTC.

The V and J genes are TRBV6-5 and TRBJ2-7, with 12 bases lining up with TRBD2. The CDR3 totals 14 residues. V gave up 6 bases and J gave up 7 bases; unmatched junction bases: 7. The germline V gene encodes CDR1 MNHEY and CDR2 SVGAGI. CDR3 amino acids: CASSTGTSGREQYF. The CDR3 DNA reads TGTGCCAGCAGCACCGGGACTAGCGGGCGGGAGCAGTACTTC.

This rearrangement joins TRBV18 to TRBJ2-6; maybe TRBD2 (6 bases). V lost 6 bases and J lost 3, with 12 bases in between. The CDR3 is 15 amino acids. Germline V CDR1 and CDR2: KGHSH, LQKENI. The CDR3 nucleotides are TGTGCCAGCTCTCCGGGGGATGGTGGGGCCAACGTCCTGACTTTC. It is translated as CASSPGDGGANVLTF.